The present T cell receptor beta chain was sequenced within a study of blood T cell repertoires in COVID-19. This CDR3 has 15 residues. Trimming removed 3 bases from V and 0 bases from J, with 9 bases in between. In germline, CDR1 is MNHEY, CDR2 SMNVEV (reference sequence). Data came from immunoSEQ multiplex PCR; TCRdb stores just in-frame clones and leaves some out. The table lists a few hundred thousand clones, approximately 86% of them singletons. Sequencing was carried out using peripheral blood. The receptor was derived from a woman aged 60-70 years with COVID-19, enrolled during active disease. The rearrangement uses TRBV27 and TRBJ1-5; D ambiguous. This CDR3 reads CASSLAPNSNQPQHF. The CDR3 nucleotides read TGTGCCAGCAGTTTGGCCCCCAATAGCAATCAGCCCCAGCATTTT.